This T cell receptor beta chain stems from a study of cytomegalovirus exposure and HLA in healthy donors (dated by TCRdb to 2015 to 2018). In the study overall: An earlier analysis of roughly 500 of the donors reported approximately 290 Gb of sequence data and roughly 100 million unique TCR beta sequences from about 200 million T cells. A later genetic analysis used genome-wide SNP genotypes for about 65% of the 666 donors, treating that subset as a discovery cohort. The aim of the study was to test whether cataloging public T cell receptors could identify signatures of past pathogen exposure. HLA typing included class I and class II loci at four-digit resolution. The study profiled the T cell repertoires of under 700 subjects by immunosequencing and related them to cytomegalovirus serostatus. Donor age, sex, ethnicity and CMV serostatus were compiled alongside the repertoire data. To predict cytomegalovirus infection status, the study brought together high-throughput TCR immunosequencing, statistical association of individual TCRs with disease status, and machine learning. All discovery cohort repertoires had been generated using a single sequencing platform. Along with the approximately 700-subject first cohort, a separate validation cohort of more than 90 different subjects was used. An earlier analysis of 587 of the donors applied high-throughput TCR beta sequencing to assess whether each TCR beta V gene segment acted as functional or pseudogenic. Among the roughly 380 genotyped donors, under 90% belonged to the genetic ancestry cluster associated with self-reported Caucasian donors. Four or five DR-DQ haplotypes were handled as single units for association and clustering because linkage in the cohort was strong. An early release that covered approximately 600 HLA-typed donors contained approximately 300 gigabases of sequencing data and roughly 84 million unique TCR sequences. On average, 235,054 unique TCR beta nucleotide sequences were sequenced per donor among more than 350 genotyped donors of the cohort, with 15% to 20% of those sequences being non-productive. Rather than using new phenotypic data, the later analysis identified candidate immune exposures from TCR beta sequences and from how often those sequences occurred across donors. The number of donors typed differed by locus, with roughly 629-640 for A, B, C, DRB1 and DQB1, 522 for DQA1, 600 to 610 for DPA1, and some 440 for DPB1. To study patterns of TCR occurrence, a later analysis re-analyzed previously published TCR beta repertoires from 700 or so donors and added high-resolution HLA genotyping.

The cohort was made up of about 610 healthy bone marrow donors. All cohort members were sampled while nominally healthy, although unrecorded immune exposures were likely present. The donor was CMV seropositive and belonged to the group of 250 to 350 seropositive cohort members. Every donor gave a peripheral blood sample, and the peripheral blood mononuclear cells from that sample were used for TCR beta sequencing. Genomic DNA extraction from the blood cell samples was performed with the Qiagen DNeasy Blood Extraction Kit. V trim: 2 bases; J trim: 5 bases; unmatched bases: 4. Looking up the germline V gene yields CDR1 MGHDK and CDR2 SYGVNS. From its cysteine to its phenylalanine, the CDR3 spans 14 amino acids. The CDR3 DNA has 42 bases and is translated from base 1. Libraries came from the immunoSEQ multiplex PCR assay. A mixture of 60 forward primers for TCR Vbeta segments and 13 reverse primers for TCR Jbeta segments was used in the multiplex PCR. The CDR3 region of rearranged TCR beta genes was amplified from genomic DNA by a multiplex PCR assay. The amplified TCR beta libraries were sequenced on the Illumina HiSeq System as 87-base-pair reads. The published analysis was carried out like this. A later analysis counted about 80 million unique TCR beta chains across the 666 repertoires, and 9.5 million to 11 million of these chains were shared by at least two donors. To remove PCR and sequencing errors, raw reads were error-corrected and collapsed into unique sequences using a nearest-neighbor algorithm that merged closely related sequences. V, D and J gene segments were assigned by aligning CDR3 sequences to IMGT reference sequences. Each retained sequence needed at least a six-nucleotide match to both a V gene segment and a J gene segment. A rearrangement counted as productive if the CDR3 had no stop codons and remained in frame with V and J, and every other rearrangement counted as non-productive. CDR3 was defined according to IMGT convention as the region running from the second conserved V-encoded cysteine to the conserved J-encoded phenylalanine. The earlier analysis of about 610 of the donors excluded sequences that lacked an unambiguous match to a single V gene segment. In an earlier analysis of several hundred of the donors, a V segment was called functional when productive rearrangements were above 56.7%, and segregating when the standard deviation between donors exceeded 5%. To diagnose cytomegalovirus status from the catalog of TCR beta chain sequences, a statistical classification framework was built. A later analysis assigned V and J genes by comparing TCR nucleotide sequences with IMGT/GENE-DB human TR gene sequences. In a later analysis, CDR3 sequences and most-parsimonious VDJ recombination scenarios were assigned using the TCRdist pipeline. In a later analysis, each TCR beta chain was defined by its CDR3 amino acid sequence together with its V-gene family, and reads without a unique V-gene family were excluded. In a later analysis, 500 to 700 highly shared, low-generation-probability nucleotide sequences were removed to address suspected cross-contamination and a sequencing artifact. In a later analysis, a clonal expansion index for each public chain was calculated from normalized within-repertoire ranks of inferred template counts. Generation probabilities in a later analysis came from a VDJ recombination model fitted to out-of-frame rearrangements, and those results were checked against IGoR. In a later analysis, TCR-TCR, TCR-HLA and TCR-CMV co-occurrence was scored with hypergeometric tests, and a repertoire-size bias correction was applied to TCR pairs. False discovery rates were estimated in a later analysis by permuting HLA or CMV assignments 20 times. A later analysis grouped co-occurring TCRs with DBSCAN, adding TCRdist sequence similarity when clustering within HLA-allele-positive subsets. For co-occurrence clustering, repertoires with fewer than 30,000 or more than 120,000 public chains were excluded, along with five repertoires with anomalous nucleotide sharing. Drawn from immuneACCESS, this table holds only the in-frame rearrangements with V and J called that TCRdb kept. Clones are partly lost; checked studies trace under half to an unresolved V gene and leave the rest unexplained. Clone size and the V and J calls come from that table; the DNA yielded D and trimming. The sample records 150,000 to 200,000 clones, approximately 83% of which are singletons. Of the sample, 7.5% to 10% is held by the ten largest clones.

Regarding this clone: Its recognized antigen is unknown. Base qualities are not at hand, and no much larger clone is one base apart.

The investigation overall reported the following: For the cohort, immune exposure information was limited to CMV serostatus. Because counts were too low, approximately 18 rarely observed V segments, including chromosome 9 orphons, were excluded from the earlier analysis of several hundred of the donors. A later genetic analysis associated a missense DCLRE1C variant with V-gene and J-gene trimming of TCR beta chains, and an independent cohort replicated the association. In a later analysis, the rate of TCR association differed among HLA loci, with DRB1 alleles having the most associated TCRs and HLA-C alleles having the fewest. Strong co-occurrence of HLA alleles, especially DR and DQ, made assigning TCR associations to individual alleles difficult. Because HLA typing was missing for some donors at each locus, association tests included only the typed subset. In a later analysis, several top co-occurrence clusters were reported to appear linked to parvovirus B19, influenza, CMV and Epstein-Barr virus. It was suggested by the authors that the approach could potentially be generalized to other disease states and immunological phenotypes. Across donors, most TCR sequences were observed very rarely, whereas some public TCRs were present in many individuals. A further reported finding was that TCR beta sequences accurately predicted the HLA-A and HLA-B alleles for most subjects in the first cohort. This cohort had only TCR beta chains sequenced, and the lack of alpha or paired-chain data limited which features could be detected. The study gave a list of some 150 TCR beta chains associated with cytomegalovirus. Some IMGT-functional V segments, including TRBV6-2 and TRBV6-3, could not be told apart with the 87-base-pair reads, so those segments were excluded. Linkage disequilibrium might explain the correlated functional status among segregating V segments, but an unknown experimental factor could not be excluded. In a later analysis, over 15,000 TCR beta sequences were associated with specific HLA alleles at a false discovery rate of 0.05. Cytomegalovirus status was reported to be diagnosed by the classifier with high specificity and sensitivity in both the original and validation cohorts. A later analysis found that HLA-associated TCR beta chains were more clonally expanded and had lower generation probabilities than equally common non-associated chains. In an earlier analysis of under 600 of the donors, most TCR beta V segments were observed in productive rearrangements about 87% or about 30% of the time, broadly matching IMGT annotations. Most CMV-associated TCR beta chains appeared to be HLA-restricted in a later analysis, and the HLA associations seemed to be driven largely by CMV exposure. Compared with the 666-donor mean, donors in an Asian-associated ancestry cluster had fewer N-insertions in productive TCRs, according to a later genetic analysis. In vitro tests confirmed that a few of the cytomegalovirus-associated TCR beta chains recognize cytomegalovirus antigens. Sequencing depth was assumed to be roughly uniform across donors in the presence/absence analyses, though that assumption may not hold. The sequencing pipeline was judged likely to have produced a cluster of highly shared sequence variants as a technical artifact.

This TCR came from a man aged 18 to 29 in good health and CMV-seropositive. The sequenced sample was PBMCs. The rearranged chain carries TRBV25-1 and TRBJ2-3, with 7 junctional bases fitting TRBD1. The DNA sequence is TGTGCCAGCAGTGAACTCCCAGGGGGAGATACGCAGTATTTT. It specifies CASSELPGGDTQYF.